This T cell receptor beta chain was captured in a study of regulatory and conventional T cells in RAG deficiency. The sorted regulatory T cells were CD4+, CD25-high and CD127-low, with genomic DNA sequenced. Germline V gives CDR1 WNHNN, CDR2 SYGVQD (reference sequence). The CDR3 runs 13 residues. Trimming removed 5 bases at V and 2 bases at J, with 9 bases between. This clone has more than one count but fewer than ten. TCRdb's copy holds only in-frame clones and misses some; the assay was immunoSEQ multiplex PCR. The table lists over 7,000 clones, under 95% of them singletons. These data were also reused for a study on regulatory T cells. From that paper: The PCR used 52 TRBV and 13 TRBJ primers.

Sequencing input: CD127- CD25+ CD4+ Tregs sorted from blood. The TCR was taken from a human donor in good health. V gene TRBV10-1 combines with J gene TRBJ1-2; D gene uncertain. This CDR3 reads CASSPDMNYGYTF. For the CDR3, the DNA is TGCGCCAGCAGTCCCGACATGAACTATGGCTACACCTTC.